This T cell receptor beta chain was captured in a study of identical twins. Findings and limits, study-wide: High-abundance cord blood beta clonotypes had fewer insertions; memory repertoires showed none.

Notes on this clonotype: No antigen is known for it.

Template switching introduced a universal primer site, and the cDNA bore unique molecular identifiers. MiXCR, run by TCRdb on the 5' RACE reads, gives a single entry per CDR3 protein. The data contain roughly 690,000 distinct CDR3 sequences, around 20% of them seen just once; the ten biggest clones take up over 4%. All donors were healthy Caucasians. From germline, CDR1 is SGHRS and CDR2 YFSETQ. The CDR3 is 13 amino acids. Trimming shortened V by 4 bases and J by 2 bases, and 7 bases separated the two germline ends. These same records also appear under a second study, on T cells expressing NK-cell markers.

The TCR sequence derives from a woman between 18 and 29 years old in good health. Sequenced input: PBMCs. The rearrangement uses TRBV5-1 and TRBJ1-3, with D possibly being TRBD1 (5 bases). CDR3 nucleotide sequence: TGCGCCAGCAGCCCGGGGGCTGGAAACACCATATATTTT. Its protein product is CASSPGAGNTIYF.